The clone carrying this T cell receptor beta chain is classed as large. Peripheral blood genomic DNA, not sorted cells or RNA, was the template. This specimen belongs to a study of T cell repertoires in aging, cancer and after chemotherapy. Multiplex touch-down PCR with TRB-A/B primers amplified rearranged V-D-J TRB sequences. Via MiXCR, TCRdb re-called the multiplex PCR reads, giving one row per CDR3 protein. Of 1,000 or so distinct CDR3 sequences detected, 25% to 30% appear once; the ten largest clones hold roughly two fifths. Germline-derived CDR1 and CDR2 are SQVTM and ANQGSEA. The CDR3 covers 14 residues. V lost 6 bases and J 3 bases, leaving 15 bases between the germline ends.

This clonotype originated in a human donor with a blood cancer. This chain links TRBV29-1 with TRBJ2-1, with D possibly matching TRBD1 (6 bases). The sequencing input was blood. CDR3 loop: CSVTGTSNYNEQFF. As DNA, the CDR3 is TGCAGCGTAACCGGGACATCTAACTACAATGAGCAGTTCTTC.